A selection of T cell receptor beta chains follows, all from one sample in a study of blood T cell repertoires in COVID-19. TCRdb keeps only in-frame clones here, not all; method: immunoSEQ multiplex PCR. The sample shows about 100,000 clones, around 90% of them seen only once. Sequencing used peripheral blood. The origin of the receptors is a man in his fifties or sixties with active or convalescent COVID-19. The CDR3 runs from the conserved cysteine through the conserved F or W. A D gene is named only where the DNA matches it firmly. Clone size is shown for a subset of rows, as once, few, many or a class of expanded clone.

clone size,V gene,D gene,J gene,CDR3 protein,CDR3 DNA
.,TRBV5-1,.,TRBJ2-7,CASSPGVTYEQYF,TGCGCCAGCAGCCCAGGGGTCACCTACGAGCAGTACTTC
.,TRBV30,.,TRBJ2-2,CAWSAPDRNTGELFF,TGTGCCTGGAGTGCCCCGGACAGAAACACCGGGGAGCTGTTTTTT
few,TRBV6-5,TRBD1,TRBJ2-5,CASWDSSWTQYF,TGTGCCAGCTGGGACAGCTCGTGGACCCAGTACTTC
.,TRBV4-3,TRBD2,TRBJ2-2,CASSQDWGSGGARLFF,TGCGCCAGCAGCCAAGATTGGGGTAGCGGGGGGGCAAGGCTGTTTTTT
few,TRBV5-1,TRBD2,TRBJ2-5,CASSQGAGGVETQYF,TGCGCCAGCTCTCAGGGAGCGGGGGGAGTGGAGACCCAGTACTTC
once,TRBV19,.,TRBJ1-4,CASSIGSTVTSGKLFF,TGTGCCAGTAGTATAGGGTCGACAGTAACTTCAGGAAAACTGTTTTTT
.,TRBV5-5,TRBD2,TRBJ2-3,CASSRGSGGADTQYF,TGTGCCAGCAGCCGAGGGAGCGGGGGGGCAGATACGCAGTATTTT
.,TRBV6-4,.,TRBJ2-2,CASSDWDNAEAGELFF,TGTGCCAGCAGTGACTGGGACAACGCCGAAGCCGGGGAGCTGTTTTTT
few,TRBV2,.,TRBJ2-3,CASSRQSGTDTQYF,TGTGCCAGCAGTCGGCAGAGCGGCACAGATACGCAGTATTTT
.,TRBV6-2/TRBV6-3,TRBD2,TRBJ2-2,CASSSFGLAGAYTGELFF,TGTGCCAGCAGTTCTTTCGGACTAGCGGGGGCCTACACCGGGGAGCTGTTTTTT
.,TRBV19,.,TRBJ2-5,CASSAQGFKETQYF,TGTGCCAGTAGTGCGCAGGGATTTAAAGAGACCCAGTACTTC
.,TRBV5-1,.,TRBJ2-5,CASSLEGIAETQYF,TGCGCCAGCAGCTTGGAAGGAATAGCAGAGACCCAGTACTTC
.,TRBV6-1,.,TRBJ2-2,CASSEFGANTGELFF,TGTGCCAGCAGTGAATTCGGAGCGAACACCGGGGAGCTGTTTTTT
.,TRBV5-1,TRBD1,TRBJ2-2,CASSLNRGPSTGELFF,TGCGCCAGCAGCTTAAACAGGGGACCGAGTACCGGGGAGCTGTTTTTT
.,TRBV11-2,TRBD1,TRBJ2-5,CASSSGQGQETQYF,TGTGCCAGCAGCTCCGGACAGGGACAAGAGACCCAGTACTTC
.,TRBV29-1,.,TRBJ2-1,CSVGPGVRYNEQFF,TGCAGCGTGGGCCCCGGGGTGAGATACAATGAGCAGTTCTTC
.,TRBV27,TRBD1,TRBJ1-2,CASRPGTGLMYGYTF,TGTGCCAGCAGACCCGGGACAGGGCTAATGTATGGCTACACCTTC